The subject of this entry is one TCR beta chain. This specimen comes from a study of blood T cell repertoires in COVID-19. Looking at the study overall: Sites in the United States, Italy and Spain provided acute and convalescent COVID-19 samples.

The assay was immunoSEQ multiplex PCR, and TCRdb's table has in-frame clones only and misses some. The sample carries fewer than 200,000 clones, about four fifths recorded once. Germline assignment: CDR1 SGHNT and CDR2 YYREEE (reference sequence). The CDR3 sequence is 16 residues long. The trim removed 5 bases at V and 0 bases at J, leaving 5 bases unmatched. This clonotype was sampled from a man aged 40-49 years who had recovered from COVID-19. Specimen: peripheral blood. The chain combines TRBV5-4 with TRBJ2-6; TRBD1 matches at 7 bases. In DNA form, the CDR3 reads TGTGCCAGCAGTCTACAGGGGTACTCTGGGGCCAACGTCCTGACTTTC. Translation gives CASSLQGYSGANVLTF.